The 18 T cell receptor beta chains below come from one sample, sequenced in a study of blood T cell repertoires in COVID-19. This table comes from immunoSEQ multiplex PCR, and its TCRdb copy is limited to in-frame clones, with some not included. In the table there are over 200,000 clones, 80% to 90% of which are singletons. Specimen: peripheral blood. Receptors originate from a young man who had recovered from COVID-19.

Only one count was recorded for this clone. This chain links TRBV28 with TRBJ1-4, with a tentative D call TRBD1 (5 bases). Germline CDR1 and CDR2: MDHEN and SYDVKM. The CDR3 totals 15 residues. V was shortened by 3 bases and J by 5 bases, with 13 bases between the two germline ends. DNA for the CDR3: TGTGCCAGCAGTTTTCAAGACAGTTTCAATGAAAAACTGTTTTTT. Its protein is CASSFQDSFNEKLFF.

The chain carries TRBV5-5 and TRBJ1-5, with 7 bases aligning to TRBD1. V was clipped by 4 bases and J by 6 bases; unmatched bases: 13. Germline V gene lookup returns CDR1 SGHKS and CDR2 YYEKEE (reference sequence). This CDR3 is 16 amino acids long. CDR3 nucleotides: TGTGCCAGCAGCCAACTTGCTGTGACAGGGAGTCAGCCCCAGCATTTT. Protein: CASSQLAVTGSQPQHF.

This chain connects TRBV3-1 (or the pseudogene TRBV3-2) to TRBJ2-7; TRBD2 aligns across 7 bases. Germline CDR1 LGHDT, CDR2 YNNKEL (reference sequence). The CDR3 is 16 amino acids. V lost 4 bases, J lost 3 bases, and 12 bases stayed unmatched. The CDR3 spells CASSRELLATNYEQYF. In DNA form, the CDR3 reads TGTGCCAGCAGCCGCGAATTACTAGCGACTAACTACGAGCAGTACTTC.

This clone was seen more than once but under ten times. The genes are TRBV6-6 and TRBJ2-7, with 7 bases lining up with TRBD1. CDR3 length: 15 amino acids. Germline CDR1 and CDR2: MNHNY and SVGAGI (reference sequence). With V trimmed by 2 bases and J by 0 bases, 4 bases remained unmatched. The CDR3: CASSYAGQASYEQYF. DNA for the CDR3: TGTGCCAGCAGTTACGCAGGACAGGCCTCCTACGAGCAGTACTTC.

The V and J genes are TRBV10-3 and TRBJ1-1; D uncertain. There are 14 residues in the CDR3. Germline V gene sequence: CDR1 ENHRY, CDR2 SYGVKD. V dropped 8 bases and J dropped 7 bases, with 20 bases sitting between them. The CDR3 sequence: CAISLGFTEGEAFF. The CDR3 coding sequence is TGTGCCATCTCCCTAGGATTTACAGAGGGTGAAGCTTTCTTT.

The chain recombines TRBV25-1 with TRBJ2-7; 8 nucleotides match TRBD1. This CDR3 is built from 14 residues. V trimming: 4 bases; J trimming: 0 bases; junction bases outside the gene matches: 2. Per germline, CDR1 MGHDK and CDR2 SYGVNS. The CDR3 reads CASSGTGSSYEQYF. CDR3 coding DNA: TGTGCCAGCAGTGGGACAGGGAGCTCCTACGAGCAGTACTTC.

This clone has just a few counts. The V gene is TRBV25-1, the J gene TRBJ1-1, with D perhaps TRBD1 (5 bases). The CDR3 sequence is 12 residues long. Germline assignment: CDR1 MGHDK and CDR2 SYGVNS. Trimming cost V 8 bases and J 5 bases, with 12 bases left between them. The CDR3 loop is CASSWGGTEAFF. In DNA, the CDR3 is TGTGCCAGCTCGTGGGGGGGAACTGAAGCTTTCTTT.

This rearrangement joins TRBV3-1 (or the pseudogene TRBV3-2) to TRBJ1-5, with TRBD1 as a possible D gene (5 bases). This CDR3 comprises 15 residues. Per germline, CDR1 LGHDT and CDR2 YNNKEL (reference sequence). V dropped 0 bases and J dropped 7 bases, with 13 bases sitting between them. This CDR3 reads CASSQDQGYTQPQHF. CDR3 nucleotide sequence: TGTGCCAGCAGCCAAGATCAGGGTTACACCCAGCCCCAGCATTTT.

This clone was found a few times. Germline and junction disagree at one end, which may indicate a read error. This chain joins TRBV7-9 and TRBJ1-2; 7 bases map to TRBD1. CDR1 is SEHNR, CDR2 FQNEAQ, per germline (reference sequence). This CDR3 contains 14 residues. This chain's CDR3 is CASSSSEGGQSSSF. The DNA for the CDR3 is TGTGCCAGCAGCTCCTCCGAGGGGGGACAGTCGAGTTCCTTC.

The genes are TRBV30 and TRBJ1-2; D is ambiguous. Germline assignment: CDR1 GTSNPN and CDR2 SVGIG (reference sequence). V gave up 7 bases and J gave up 5 bases, with 11 bases separating them. The CDR3 consists of 11 residues. The CDR3 DNA reads as TGTGCCTCCTCGAAGCCTTATGGCTACACCTTC. Residues: CASSKPYGYTF.

This chain connects TRBV7-6 to TRBJ2-3; D unresolved. CDR3 length equals 12 residues. With 1 base removed from V and 4 bases from J, the gap between germline ends came to 3 bases. Germline V gene data show CDR1 as SGHVS and CDR2 as FNYEAQ. The CDR3 DNA is TGTGCCAGCAGCTTAGGCGCAGATACGCAGTATTTT. This translates into CASSLGADTQYF.

The chain employs TRBV7-6 and TRBJ2-1; D is possibly TRBD2 (7 bases). V was trimmed by 1 base and J by 5 bases, leaving 18 bases between them. CDR1 is SGHVS, CDR2 FNYEAQ, per germline. CDR3 length equals 17 residues. The CDR3 nucleotides are TGTGCCAGCAGCTTAGTGACGGGACTAAGGGGGAACAATGAGCAGTTCTTC. This sequence encodes CASSLVTGLRGNNEQFF.

The chain links TRBV6-1 to TRBJ1-2; possibly TRBD1 for D (6 bases). The ends were cut back, 1 base at V and 5 bases at J, with 11 bases in the middle. The CDR3 has 14 residues. Germline lookup yields CDR1 MNHNS and CDR2 SASEGT. The CDR3 reads CASSEEWQGYGYTF. CDR3 DNA: TGTGCCAGCAGTGAAGAATGGCAGGGGTATGGCTACACCTTC.

V usage is TRBV30 and J usage is TRBJ1-1, with 7 bases fitting TRBD1. Germline V lookup: CDR1 GTSNPN, CDR2 SVGIG (reference sequence). The CDR3 covers 13 residues. The trim removed 4 bases at V and 3 bases at J, leaving 5 bases unmatched. CDR3: CAWTPQGYTEAFF. CDR3 sequence (DNA): TGTGCCTGGACTCCACAGGGGTACACTGAAGCTTTCTTT.

This rearrangement joins TRBV7-2 to TRBJ2-1, with 10 bases identical to TRBD2. The germline V gene has CDR1 SGHTA and CDR2 FQGNSA. The CDR3 runs to 16 residues. With 0 bases clipped from V and 8 bases from J, the junction kept 7 bases outside the gene matches. In DNA form, the CDR3 reads TGTGCCAGCAGCTTAGCGCCCCCTAGCGGGGGCCATGAGCAGTTCTTC. Protein: CASSLAPPSGGHEQFF. Drawing the rest from reference TRBV7-2 and TRBJ2-1, the complete variable domain is GAGVSQSPSNKVTEKGKDVELRCDPISGHTALYWYRQSLGQGLEFLIYFQGNSAPDKSGLPSDRFSAERTGGSVSTLTIQRTQQEDSAVYLCASSLAPPSGGHEQFFGPGTRLTVL.

This clone appeared once. The chain has TRBV4-3 and TRBJ2-2; TRBD2 matches at 10 bases. CDR3 size: 16 residues. V lost 0 bases, J lost 5 bases, and 3 bases stayed unmatched. CDR1 LGHNA and CDR2 YSLEER come from the germline V gene. The CDR3: CASSQETSGATGELFF. CDR3 sequence (DNA): TGCGCCAGCAGCCAAGAAACTAGCGGGGCTACCGGGGAGCTGTTTTTT.

The rearrangement uses TRBV30 and TRBJ1-2; no definite D call. The germline V gene has CDR1 GTSNPN and CDR2 SVGIG (reference sequence). This CDR3 contains 12 residues. The chain's CDR3 is CAQYLPNYGYTF. As DNA, the CDR3 is TGTGCTCAGTACCTCCCTAACTATGGCTACACCTTC.

The chain employs TRBV3-1 (or the pseudogene TRBV3-2) and TRBJ1-4, with TRBD1 identical over 11 bases. J was trimmed by 3 bases and V by 2 bases; bases with no gene match: 5. Germline V gives CDR1 LGHDT, CDR2 YNNKEL (reference sequence). The CDR3 covers 17 residues. CDR3 coding DNA: TGTGCCAGCAGCCAACGGACAGGGGGCTGGTCTAATGAAAAACTGTTTTTT. Residues: CASSQRTGGWSNEKLFF.